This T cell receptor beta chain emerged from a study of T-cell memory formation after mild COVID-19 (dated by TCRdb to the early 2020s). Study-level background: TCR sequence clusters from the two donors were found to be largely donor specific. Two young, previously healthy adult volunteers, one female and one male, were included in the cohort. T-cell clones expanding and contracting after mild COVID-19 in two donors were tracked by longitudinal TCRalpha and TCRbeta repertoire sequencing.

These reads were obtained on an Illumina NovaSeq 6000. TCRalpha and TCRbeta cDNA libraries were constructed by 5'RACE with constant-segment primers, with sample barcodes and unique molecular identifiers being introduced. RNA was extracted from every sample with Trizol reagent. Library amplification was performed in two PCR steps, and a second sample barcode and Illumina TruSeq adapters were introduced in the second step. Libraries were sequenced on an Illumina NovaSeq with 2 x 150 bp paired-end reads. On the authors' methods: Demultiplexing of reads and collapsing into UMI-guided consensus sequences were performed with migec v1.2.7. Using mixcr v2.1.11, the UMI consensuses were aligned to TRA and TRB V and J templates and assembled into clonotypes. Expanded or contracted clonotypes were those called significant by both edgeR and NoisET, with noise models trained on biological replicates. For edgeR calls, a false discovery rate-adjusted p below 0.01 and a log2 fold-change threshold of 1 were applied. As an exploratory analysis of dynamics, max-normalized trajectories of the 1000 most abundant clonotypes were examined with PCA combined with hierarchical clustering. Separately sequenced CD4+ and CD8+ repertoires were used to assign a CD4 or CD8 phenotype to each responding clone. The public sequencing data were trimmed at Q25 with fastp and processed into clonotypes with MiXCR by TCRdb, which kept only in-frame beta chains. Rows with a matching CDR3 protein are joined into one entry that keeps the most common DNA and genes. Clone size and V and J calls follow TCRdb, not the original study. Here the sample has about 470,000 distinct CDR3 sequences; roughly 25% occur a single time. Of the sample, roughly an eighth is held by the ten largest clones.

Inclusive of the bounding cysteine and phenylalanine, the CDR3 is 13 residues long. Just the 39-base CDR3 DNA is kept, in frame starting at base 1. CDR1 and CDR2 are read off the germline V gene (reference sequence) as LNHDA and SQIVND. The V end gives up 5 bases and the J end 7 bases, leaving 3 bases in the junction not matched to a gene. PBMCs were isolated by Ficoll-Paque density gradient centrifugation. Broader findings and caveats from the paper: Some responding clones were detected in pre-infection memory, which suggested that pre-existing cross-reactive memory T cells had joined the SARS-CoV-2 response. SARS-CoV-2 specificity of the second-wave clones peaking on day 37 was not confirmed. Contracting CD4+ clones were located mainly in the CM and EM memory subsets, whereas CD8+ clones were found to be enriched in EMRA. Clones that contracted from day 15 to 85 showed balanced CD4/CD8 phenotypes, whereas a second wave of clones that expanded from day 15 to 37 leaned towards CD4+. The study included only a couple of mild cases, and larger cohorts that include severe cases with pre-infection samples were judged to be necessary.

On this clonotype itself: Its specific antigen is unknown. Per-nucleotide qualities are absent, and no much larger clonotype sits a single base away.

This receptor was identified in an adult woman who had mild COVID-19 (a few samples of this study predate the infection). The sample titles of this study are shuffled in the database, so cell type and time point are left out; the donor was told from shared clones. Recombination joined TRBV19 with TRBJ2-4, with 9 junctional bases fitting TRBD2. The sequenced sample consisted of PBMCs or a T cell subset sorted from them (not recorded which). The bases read TGTGCCAGTAGTCAGGGACTAGCCAACATTCAGTACTTC. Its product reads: CASSQGLANIQYF.